Listed here is a single TCR beta chain. What it binds is unknown. The sample belongs to a study of cytomegalovirus exposure and HLA in healthy donors. Study at large: Around 200 million T cells yielded approximately 100 million unique TCR beta sequences, as an earlier analysis found. Study-wide results and caveats: Cytomegalovirus-associated TCR beta chains were listed, numbering some 180. Accounts indicate the classifier identified cytomegalovirus status with strong specificity and sensitivity. Productive status was seen about 87% or about 30% of the time for most TCR beta V segments in an earlier analysis.

Primers included in the PCR were 60 Vbeta and 13 Jbeta primers. Profiling relied on immunoSEQ multiplex PCR, and the TCRdb table lists in-frame clones only, not all of them. The table lists around 200,000 clones, about 80% of them singletons. V dropped 4 bases and J dropped 0; count of bases not matched to a gene: 4. The CDR3 length is 15 residues. Germline V gene data show CDR1 as SGHRS and CDR2 as YFSETQ. Sequencing was done on a sample of PBMCs. This chain connects TRBV5-1 to TRBJ1-3; 7 positions match TRBD1. This TCR was sampled from a boy aged 5-17 years in good health and CMV-seronegative. CDR3 in DNA: TGCGCCAGCAGCCCGGGGACAGTCTCTGGAAACACCATATATTTT. It codes for CASSPGTVSGNTIYF. The variable domain in full, with the rest retrieved from reference TRBV5-1 and TRBJ1-3, is KAGVTQTPRYLIKTRGQQVTLSCSPISGHRSVSWYQQTPGQGLQFLFEYFSETQRNKGNFPGRFSGRQFSNSRSEMNVSTLELGDSALYLCASSPGTVSGNTIYFGEGSWLTVV.